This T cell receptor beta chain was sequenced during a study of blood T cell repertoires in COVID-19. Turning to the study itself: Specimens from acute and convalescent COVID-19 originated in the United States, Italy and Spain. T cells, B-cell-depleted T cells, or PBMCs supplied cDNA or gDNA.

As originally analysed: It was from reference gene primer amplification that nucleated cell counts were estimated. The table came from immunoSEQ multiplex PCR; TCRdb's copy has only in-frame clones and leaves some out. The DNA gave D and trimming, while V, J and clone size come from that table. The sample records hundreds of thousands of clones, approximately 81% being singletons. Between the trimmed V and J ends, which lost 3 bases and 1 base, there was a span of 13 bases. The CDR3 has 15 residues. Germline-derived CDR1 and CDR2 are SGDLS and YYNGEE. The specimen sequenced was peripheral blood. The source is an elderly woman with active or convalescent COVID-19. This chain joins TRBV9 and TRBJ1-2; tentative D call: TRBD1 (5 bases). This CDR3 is CASSAGGANNYGYTF. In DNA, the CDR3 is TGTGCCAGCAGCGCCGGCGGGGCCAATAACTATGGCTACACCTTC.